This T cell receptor (beta chain) comes out of a study of Ad26.COV2.S vaccination and SARS-CoV-2 variants. Study summary: The COV1001 Ad26.COV2.S trial arm included the donor. Recipients of Ad26.COV2.S got it intramuscularly, once or twice 56 days apart. General study points: Responses of spike-specific T cells (both CD8+ and CD4+) reportedly showed substantial breadth after vaccination.

Treatment specified: 19 received Ad26.COV2.S at low or high dose, single or two shots; 5 received placebo; per-sample allocation not given. Material that was analyzed had been drawn on day 63 after the first vaccine or placebo injection. CDR1 is WNHNN and CDR2 is SYGVQD in the germline V gene (reference sequence). After removal of 8 bases from V and 8 bases from J, the junction contained 15 bases not matched to a gene. The CDR3 is 15 amino acids. Method: immunoSEQ multiplex PCR; TCRdb's copy keeps in-frame clones and lacks some. The sample has 300,000 to 400,000 clones; around 85% are singletons. Note on this clone: Its antigen is still unknown.

Sample: peripheral blood, taken in a trial of Ad26.COV2.S vaccine versus placebo. The chain links TRBV10-1 to TRBJ2-1; 7 positions match TRBD1. The TCR sequence derives from a person between 18 and 60 years old who received the Ad26.COV2.S COVID-19 vaccine or a placebo. The CDR3 coding sequence is TGCGCCAGCCGGAAGGGGGCCTGCATCCCCTATGAGCAGTTCTTC. It encodes CASRKGACIPYEQFF.